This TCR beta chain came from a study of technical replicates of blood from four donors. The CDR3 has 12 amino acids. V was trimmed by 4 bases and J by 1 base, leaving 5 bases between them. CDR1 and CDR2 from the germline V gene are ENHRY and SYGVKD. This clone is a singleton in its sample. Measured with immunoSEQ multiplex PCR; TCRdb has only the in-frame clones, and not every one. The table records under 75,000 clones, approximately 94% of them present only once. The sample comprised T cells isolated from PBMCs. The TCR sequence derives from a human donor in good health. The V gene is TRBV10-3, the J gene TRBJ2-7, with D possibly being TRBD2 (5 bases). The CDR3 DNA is TGTGCCATCAGTGGGGAGTCCTACGAGCAGTACTTC. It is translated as CAISGESYEQYF.